This is a list of T cell receptor beta chains from one sample in a study of OX40 agonist ivuxolimab in advanced cancers. The assay was immunoSEQ multiplex PCR, and TCRdb's table has in-frame clones only and misses some. The table lists about 43,000 clones, 86% of them singletons. The material sequenced was CD4+ or CD8+ T cells sorted from blood, taken in a trial of the OX40 agonist ivuxolimab. These TCRs come from an adult with an advanced solid tumor such as melanoma, head and neck, liver or kidney cancer. The CDR3 runs from the conserved cysteine through the conserved F or W. Fields, in order: clone size, V gene, D gene, J gene, CDR3 protein, CDR3 DNA. D genes are given only for firm matches. Clone size is not always given. Where it is, it says once, few, many or a class for expanded clones.

size: once; V: TRBV5-1; D: TRBD1; J: TRBJ2-1; CDR3: CASSRTGPNEQFF; DNA: TGCGCCAGCAGCAGGACAGGGCCCAATGAGCAGTTCTTC
size: .; V: TRBV27; D: TRBD2; J: TRBJ2-2; CDR3: CASSSWTSTGELFF; DNA: TGTGCCAGCAGTTCCTGGACTAGTACCGGGGAGCTGTTTTTT
size: .; V: TRBV19; D: .; J: TRBJ1-2; CDR3: CASSIMVNYGYTF; DNA: TGTGCCAGTAGTATTATGGTTAACTATGGCTACACCTTC
size: .; V: TRBV28; D: TRBD2; J: TRBJ2-5; CDR3: CASSLEARGGLVGETQYF; DNA: TGTGCCAGCAGTTTAGAAGCTCGTGGAGGACTAGTCGGGGAGACCCAGTACTTC
size: .; V: TRBV6-4; D: .; J: TRBJ2-3; CDR3: CASSDREDTQYF; DNA: TGTGCCAGCAGTGACAGGGAGGATACGCAGTATTTT
size: .; V: TRBV15; D: .; J: TRBJ1-1; CDR3: CATSPEDIQSSWGTEAFF; DNA: TGTGCCACCAGCCCCGAGGATATACAGTCCTCCTGGGGCACTGAAGCTTTCTTT
size: .; V: TRBV6-1; D: .; J: TRBJ1-5; CDR3: CASSLPPGGQPQHF; DNA: TGTGCCAGCAGCCTCCCTCCCGGCGGACAGCCCCAGCATTTT
size: .; V: TRBV27; D: .; J: TRBJ2-1; CDR3: CASRTSGVNFF; DNA: TGTGCCAGCAGAACCAGCGGAGTTAATTTCTTC
size: .; V: TRBV15; D: .; J: TRBJ2-7; CDR3: CATSRARVSYEQYF; DNA: TGTGCCACCAGCAGAGCCAGGGTCTCCTACGAGCAGTACTTC
size: .; V: TRBV6-6; D: .; J: TRBJ2-1; CDR3: CASTIGGGTQYNEQFF; DNA: TGTGCCAGTACCATAGGGGGGGGGACACAATACAATGAGCAGTTCTTC
size: .; V: TRBV25-1; D: .; J: TRBJ2-2; CDR3: CASSDLRVSGELFF; DNA: TGTGCCAGCAGTGACCTCAGGGTTTCCGGGGAGCTGTTTTTT
size: .; V: TRBV27; D: .; J: TRBJ2-5; CDR3: CASSLGMGETQYF; DNA: TGTGCCAGCAGTTTAGGCATGGGGGAGACCCAGTACTTC
size: .; V: TRBV19; D: .; J: TRBJ1-2; CDR3: CASSFGGTLRNGYTF; DNA: TGTGCCAGTAGTTTTGGCGGGACCCTCCGAAATGGCTACACCTTC
size: .; V: TRBV27; D: TRBD2; J: TRBJ2-7; CDR3: CASSPGTRPYEQYF; DNA: TGTGCCAGCAGTCCCGGGACTAGGCCCTACGAGCAGTACTTC
size: .; V: TRBV5-4; D: TRBD1; J: TRBJ1-2; CDR3: CASSLELDRGAYGYTF; DNA: TGTGCCAGCAGCTTGGAGCTGGACAGGGGAGCCTATGGCTACACCTTC
size: .; V: TRBV30; D: .; J: TRBJ2-2; CDR3: CAPTGYAGELFF; DNA: TGTGCTCCCACGGGGTATGCCGGGGAGCTGTTTTTT
size: .; V: TRBV2; D: .; J: TRBJ2-5; CDR3: CASSESTAWETQYF; DNA: TGTGCCAGCAGTGAGAGTACCGCGTGGGAGACCCAGTACTTC
size: .; V: TRBV4-1; D: TRBD1; J: TRBJ2-1; CDR3: CASSQFPSGTGGSKGFF; DNA: TGCGCCAGCAGCCAATTCCCCTCCGGGACAGGGGGATCGAAGGGGTTCTTC
size: .; V: TRBV19; D: .; J: TRBJ1-2; CDR3: CASSIRRDYGYTF; DNA: TGTGCCAGTAGTATACGGAGGGACTATGGCTACACCTTC
size: .; V: TRBV7-2; D: TRBD2; J: TRBJ2-2; CDR3: CASSLGAAGGPNGELFF; DNA: TGTGCCAGCAGCTTAGGGGCAGCGGGAGGGCCTAACGGGGAGCTGTTTTTT
size: .; V: TRBV19; D: .; J: TRBJ1-1; CDR3: CASSIPPGYRATEAFF; DNA: TGTGCCAGTAGTATTCCTCCAGGGTACCGAGCCACTGAAGCTTTCTTT
size: few; V: TRBV4-3; D: .; J: TRBJ2-7; CDR3: CASSQSRDTPYEQYF; DNA: TGCGCCAGCAGCCAGTCAAGGGACACCCCGTACGAGCAGTACTTC
size: .; V: TRBV7-8; D: TRBD2; J: TRBJ2-5; CDR3: CASRGGIETQYF; DNA: TGTGCCTCCCGGGGGGGGATAGAGACCCAGTACTTC
size: .; V: TRBV7-9; D: .; J: TRBJ1-1; CDR3: CASSFEDRQEAFF; DNA: TGTGCCAGCAGCTTTGAAGACAGACAAGAAGCTTTCTTT